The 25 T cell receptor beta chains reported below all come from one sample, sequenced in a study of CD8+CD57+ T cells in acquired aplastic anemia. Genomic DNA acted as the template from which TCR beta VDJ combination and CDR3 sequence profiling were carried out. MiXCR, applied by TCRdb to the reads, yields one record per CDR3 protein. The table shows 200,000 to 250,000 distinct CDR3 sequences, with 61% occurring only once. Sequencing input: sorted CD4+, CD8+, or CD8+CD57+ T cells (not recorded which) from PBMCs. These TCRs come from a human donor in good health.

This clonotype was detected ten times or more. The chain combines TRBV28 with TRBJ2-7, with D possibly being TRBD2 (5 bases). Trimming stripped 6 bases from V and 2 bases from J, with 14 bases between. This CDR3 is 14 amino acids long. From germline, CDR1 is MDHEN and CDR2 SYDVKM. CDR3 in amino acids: CASSFLGSPYEQYF. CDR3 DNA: TGTGCCAGCAGCTTCCTAGGGAGTCCCTACGAGCAGTACTTC.

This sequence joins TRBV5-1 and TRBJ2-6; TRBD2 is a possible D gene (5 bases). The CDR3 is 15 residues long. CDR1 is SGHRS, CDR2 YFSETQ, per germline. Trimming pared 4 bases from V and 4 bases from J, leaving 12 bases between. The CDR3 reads CASSLGEFGANVLTF. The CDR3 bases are TGCGCCAGCAGCCTCGGGGAGTTCGGGGCCAACGTCCTGACTTTC.

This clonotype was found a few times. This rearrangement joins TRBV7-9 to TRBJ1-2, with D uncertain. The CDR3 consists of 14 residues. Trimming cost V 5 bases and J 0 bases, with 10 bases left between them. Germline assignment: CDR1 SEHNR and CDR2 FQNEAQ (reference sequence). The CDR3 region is CASSPDRTNYGYTF. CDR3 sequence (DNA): TGTGCCAGCAGCCCCGACCGAACTAACTATGGCTACACCTTC.

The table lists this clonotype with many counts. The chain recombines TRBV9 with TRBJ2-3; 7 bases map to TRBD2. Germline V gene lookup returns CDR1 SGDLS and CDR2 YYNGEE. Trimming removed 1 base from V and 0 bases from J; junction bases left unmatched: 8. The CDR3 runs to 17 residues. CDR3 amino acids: CASSVPSGKLSTDTQYF. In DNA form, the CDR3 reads TGTGCCAGCAGCGTACCTAGCGGAAAGCTAAGCACAGATACGCAGTATTTT.

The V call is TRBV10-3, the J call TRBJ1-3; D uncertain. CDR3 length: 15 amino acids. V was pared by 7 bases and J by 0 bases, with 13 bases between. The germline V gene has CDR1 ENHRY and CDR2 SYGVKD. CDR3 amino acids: CAITLDRGSGNTIYF. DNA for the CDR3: TGTGCCATCACCTTAGACCGAGGCTCTGGAAACACCATATATTTT.

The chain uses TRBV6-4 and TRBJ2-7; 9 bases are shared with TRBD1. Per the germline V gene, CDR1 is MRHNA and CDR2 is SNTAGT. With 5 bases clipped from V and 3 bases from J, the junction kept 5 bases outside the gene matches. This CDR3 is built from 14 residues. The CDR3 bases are TGTGCCAGCAGTCGACAGGGGGTGCTCTACGAGCAGTACTTC. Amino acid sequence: CASSRQGVLYEQYF.

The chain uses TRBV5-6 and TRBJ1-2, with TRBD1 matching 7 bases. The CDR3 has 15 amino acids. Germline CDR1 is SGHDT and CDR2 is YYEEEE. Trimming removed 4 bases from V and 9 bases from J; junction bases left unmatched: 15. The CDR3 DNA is TGTGCCAGCAGCACGAGGTCGGGACAGTCGACGCGCTACACCTTC. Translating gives CASSTRSGQSTRYTF.

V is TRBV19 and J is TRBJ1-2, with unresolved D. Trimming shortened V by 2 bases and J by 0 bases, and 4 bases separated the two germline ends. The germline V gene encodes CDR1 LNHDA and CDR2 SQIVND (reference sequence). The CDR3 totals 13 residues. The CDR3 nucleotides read TGTGCCAGTAGTATAAGGACTAACTATGGCTACACCTTC. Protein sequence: CASSIRTNYGYTF.

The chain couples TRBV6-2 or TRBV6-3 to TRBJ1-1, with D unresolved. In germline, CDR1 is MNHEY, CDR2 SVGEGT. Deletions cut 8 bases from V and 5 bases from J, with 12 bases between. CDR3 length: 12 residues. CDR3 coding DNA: TGTGCCAGCCTGACGGGCTGGACTGAAGCTTTCTTT. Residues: CASLTGWTEAFF.

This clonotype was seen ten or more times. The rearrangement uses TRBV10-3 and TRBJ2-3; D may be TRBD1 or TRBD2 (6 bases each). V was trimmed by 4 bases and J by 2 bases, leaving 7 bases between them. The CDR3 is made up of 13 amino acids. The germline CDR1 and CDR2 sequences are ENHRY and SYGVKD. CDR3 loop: CAISAGATDTQYF. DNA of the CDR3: TGTGCCATCAGTGCGGGGGCCACAGATACGCAGTATTTT.

The CDR3, as DNA: TGTGCCAGCAGTCGTGGCAGGGAAAATGAGCAGTTCTTC. This gives the protein CASSRGRENEQFF. V gene TRBV25-1 combines with J gene TRBJ2-1; tentatively, D is TRBD1 (5 bases). V lost 5 bases and J 7 bases, leaving 12 bases between the germline ends. This CDR3 has 13 amino acids. The germline V gene has CDR1 MGHDK and CDR2 SYGVNS.

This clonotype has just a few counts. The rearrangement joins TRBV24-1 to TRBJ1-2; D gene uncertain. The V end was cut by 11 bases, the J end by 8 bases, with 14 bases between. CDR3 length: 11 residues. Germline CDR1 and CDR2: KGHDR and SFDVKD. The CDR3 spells CAIGQNGGYTF. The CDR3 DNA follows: TGTGCCATCGGGCAGAATGGCGGCTACACCTTC.

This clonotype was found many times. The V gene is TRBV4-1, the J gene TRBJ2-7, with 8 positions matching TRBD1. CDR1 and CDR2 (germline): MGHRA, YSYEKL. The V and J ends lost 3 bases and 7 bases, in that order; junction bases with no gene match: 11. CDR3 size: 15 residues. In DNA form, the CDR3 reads TGCGCCAGCAGCCAGTCAGGGGGCGCGTTCGGTGAGCAGTACTTC. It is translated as CASSQSGGAFGEQYF.

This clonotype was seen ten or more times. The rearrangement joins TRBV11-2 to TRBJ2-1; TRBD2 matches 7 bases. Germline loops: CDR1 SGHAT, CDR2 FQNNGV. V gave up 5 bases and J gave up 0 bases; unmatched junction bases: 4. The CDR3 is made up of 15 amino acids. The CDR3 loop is CASSVSSGSYNEQFF. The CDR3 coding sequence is TGTGCCAGCAGCGTCTCTAGCGGCTCCTACAATGAGCAGTTCTTC. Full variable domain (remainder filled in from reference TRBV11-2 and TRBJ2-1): EAGVAQSPRYKIIEKRQSVAFWCNPISGHATLYWYQQILGQGPKLLIQFQNNGVVDDSQLPKDRFSAERLKGVDSTLKIQPAKLEDSAVYLCASSVSSGSYNEQFFGPGTRLTVL.

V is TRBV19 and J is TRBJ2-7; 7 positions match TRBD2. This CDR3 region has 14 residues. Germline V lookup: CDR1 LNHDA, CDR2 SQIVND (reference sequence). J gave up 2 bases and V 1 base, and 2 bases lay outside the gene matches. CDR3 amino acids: CASSIGEGPYEQYF. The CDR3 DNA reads TGTGCCAGTAGTATAGGGGAGGGTCCCTACGAGCAGTACTTC.

Written as DNA, the CDR3 is TGTGCCACCTCGGCCCGCAGGGTGGAGACAGATACGCAGTATTTT. It translates to CATSARRVETDTQYF. V and J are TRBV7-9 and TRBJ2-3; perhaps TRBD1 as D (5 bases). This CDR3 is 15 amino acids long. Germline assignment: CDR1 SEHNR and CDR2 FQNEAQ (reference sequence). Trimming left V 10 bases short and J 3 bases short, with 20 bases between.

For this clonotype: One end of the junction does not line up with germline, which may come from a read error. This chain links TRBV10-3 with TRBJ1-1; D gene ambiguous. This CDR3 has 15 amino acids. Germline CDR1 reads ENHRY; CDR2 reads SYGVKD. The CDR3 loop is CAISGTALMNTEAFF. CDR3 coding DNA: TGTGCCATCAGTGGTACAGCCCTCATGAACACTGAGGCTTTCTTT.

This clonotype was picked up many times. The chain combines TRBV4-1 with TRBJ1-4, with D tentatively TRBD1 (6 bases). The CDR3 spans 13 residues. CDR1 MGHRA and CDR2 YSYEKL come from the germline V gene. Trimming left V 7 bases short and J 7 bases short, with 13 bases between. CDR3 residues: CASTGGPSEKLFF. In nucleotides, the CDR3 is TGCGCCAGCACCGGGGGGCCAAGTGAAAAACTGTTTTTT.

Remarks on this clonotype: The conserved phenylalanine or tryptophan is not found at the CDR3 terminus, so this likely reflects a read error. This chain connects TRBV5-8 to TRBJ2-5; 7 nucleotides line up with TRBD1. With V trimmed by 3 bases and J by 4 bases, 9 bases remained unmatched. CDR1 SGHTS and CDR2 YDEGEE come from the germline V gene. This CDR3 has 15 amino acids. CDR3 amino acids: CASSYGTDWRETQYL. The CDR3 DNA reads TGTGCCAGCAGCTACGGGACAGATTGGCGAGAGACCCAGTACCTC.

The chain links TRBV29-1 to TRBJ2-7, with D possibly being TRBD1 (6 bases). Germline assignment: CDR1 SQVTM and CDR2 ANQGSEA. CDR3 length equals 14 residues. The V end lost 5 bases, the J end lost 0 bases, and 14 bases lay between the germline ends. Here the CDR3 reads CSVPGTSSSYEQYF. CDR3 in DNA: TGCAGCGTTCCCGGGACATCTAGCTCCTACGAGCAGTACTTC.

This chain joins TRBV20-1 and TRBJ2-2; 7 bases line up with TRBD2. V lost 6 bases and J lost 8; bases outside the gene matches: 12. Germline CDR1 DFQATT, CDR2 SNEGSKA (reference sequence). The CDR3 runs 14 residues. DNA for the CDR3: TGCAGTGCCCCCGGACCTACCGGGGGGGGGGAGCTGTTTTTT. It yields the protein CSAPGPTGGGELFF.

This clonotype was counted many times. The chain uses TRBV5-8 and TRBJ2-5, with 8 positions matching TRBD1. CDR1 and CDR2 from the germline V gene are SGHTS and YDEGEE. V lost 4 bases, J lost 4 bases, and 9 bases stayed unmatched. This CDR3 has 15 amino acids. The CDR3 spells CASSIGQGSGETQYF. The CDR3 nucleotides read TGTGCCAGCAGCATAGGACAGGGTTCGGGAGAGACCCAGTACTTC.

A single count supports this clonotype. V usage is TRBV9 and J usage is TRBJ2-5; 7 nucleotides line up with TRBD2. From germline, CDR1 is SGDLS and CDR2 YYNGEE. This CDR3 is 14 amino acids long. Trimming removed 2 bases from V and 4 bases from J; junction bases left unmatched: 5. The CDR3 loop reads CASSVGRAGETQYF. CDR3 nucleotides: TGTGCCAGCAGCGTTGGGAGGGCCGGAGAGACCCAGTACTTC. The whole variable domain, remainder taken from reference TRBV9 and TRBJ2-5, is DSGVTQTPKHLITATGQRVTLRCSPRSGDLSVYWYQQSLDQGLQFLIQYYNGEERAKGNILERFSAQQFPDLHSELNLSSLELGDSALYFCASSVGRAGETQYFGPGTRLLVL.

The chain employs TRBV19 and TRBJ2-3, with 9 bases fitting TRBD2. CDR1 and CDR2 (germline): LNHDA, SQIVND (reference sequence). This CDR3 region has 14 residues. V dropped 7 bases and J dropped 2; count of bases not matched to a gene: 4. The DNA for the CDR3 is TGTGCCAGTACTAGCGGGGCCTACACAGATACGCAGTATTTT. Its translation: CASTSGAYTDTQYF.

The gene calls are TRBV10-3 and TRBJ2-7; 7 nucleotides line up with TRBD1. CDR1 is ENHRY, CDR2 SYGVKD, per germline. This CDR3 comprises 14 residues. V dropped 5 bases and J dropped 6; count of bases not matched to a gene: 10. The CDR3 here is CAISYQETGFEQYF. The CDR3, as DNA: TGTGCCATCAGTTACCAAGAGACAGGGTTCGAGCAGTACTTC.